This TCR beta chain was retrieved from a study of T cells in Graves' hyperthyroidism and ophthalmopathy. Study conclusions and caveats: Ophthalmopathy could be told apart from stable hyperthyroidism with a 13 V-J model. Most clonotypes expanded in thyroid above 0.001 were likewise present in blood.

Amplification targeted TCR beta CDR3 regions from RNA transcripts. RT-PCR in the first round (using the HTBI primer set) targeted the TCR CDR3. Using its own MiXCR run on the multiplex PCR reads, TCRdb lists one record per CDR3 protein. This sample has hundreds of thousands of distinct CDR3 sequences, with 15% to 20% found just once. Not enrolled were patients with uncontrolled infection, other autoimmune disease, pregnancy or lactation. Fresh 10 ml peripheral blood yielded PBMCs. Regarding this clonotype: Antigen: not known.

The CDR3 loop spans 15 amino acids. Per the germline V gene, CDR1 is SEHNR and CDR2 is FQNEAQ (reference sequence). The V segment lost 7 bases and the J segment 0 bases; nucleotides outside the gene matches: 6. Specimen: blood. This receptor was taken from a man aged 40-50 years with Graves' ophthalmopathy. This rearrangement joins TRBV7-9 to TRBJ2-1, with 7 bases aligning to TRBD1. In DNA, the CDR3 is TGTGCCAGCACTCGGGGACAGAGCTCCTACAATGAGCAGTTCTTC. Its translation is CASTRGQSSYNEQFF.